This T cell receptor beta chain was documented in a study of T cell responses to AZD1222 COVID-19 vaccine. Germline CDR1 and CDR2: MNHEY and SVGAGI. This CDR3 is built from 12 residues. The ends were cut back, 2 bases at V and 5 bases at J, with 4 bases in the middle. Clones were read by immunoSEQ multiplex PCR, and TCRdb kept only the in-frame ones, dropping some. The sample has 85,000 to 130,000 clones; 88% are singletons. Study-level points and caveats: Close to half of spike-specific TCRs reportedly recognize unmutated variant regions. In all cases, repertoires were sampled only after the peak T cell response. Most donors were white British and more were female, and clonal diversity was possibly underestimated.

With respect to this clone: Its specificity is not known.

The TCR sequence derives from an adult in good health. This chain connects TRBV6-5 to TRBJ1-5, with unresolved D. Sequenced material: peripheral blood, taken on day 0 of AZD1222 vaccination. CDR3 sequence: CASSYRDQPQHF. The DNA of the CDR3 is TGTGCCAGCAGTTACCGGGATCAGCCCCAGCATTTT.